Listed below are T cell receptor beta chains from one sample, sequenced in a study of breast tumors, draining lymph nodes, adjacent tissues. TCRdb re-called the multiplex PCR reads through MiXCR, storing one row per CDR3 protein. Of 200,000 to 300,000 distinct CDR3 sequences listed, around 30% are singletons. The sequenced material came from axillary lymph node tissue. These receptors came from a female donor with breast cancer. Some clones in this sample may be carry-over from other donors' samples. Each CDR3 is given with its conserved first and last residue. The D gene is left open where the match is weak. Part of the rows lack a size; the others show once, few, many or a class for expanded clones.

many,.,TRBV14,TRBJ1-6,CASSQELAIYNSPLHF,TGTGCCAGCAGCCAAGAGCTGGCAATCTATAATTCACCCCTCCACTTT
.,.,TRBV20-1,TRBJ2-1,CSAYSGNEQFF,TGCAGTGCTTACAGTGGCAATGAGCAGTTCTTC
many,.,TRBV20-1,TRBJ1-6,CSARDQGYNSPLHF,TGCAGTGCTAGAGATCAGGGTTATAATTCACCCCTCCACTTT
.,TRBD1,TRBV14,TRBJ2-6,CASSQRTGDNVLTF,TGTGCCAGCAGCCAGAGGACAGGGGACAACGTCCTGACTTTC
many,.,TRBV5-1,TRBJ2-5,CASSLLVGSAETQYF,TGCGCCAGCAGCTTGTTAGTCGGGAGTGCGGAGACCCAGTACTTC
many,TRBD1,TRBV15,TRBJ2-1,CATSRGGTGGFNEQFF,TGTGCCACCAGCAGAGGCGGGACAGGGGGATTCAATGAGCAGTTCTTC
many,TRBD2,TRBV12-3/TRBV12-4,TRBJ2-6,CASSLAGAYSGANVLTF,TGTGCCAGCAGTCTAGCGGGAGCGTACTCTGGGGCCAACGTCCTGACTTTC
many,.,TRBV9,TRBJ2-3,CASSVGPYSTDTQYF,TGTGCCAGCAGCGTAGGGCCTTATAGCACAGATACGCAGTATTTT
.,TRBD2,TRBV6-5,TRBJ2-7,CASSYSVGGDYEQYF,TGTGCCAGCAGTTACTCGGTGGGGGGGGACTACGAGCAGTACTTC
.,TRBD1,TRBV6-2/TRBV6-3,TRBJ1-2,CASSCGQDYGYTF,TGTGCCAGCAGTTGCGGACAGGACTATGGCTACACCTTC
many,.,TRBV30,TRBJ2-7,CAWSDTYEQYF,TGTGCCTGGAGTGACACCTACGAGCAGTACTTC
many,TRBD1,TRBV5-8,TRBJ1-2,CASHYRRQGPGGYTF,TGTGCCAGCCATTACCGGAGACAGGGACCCGGGGGCTACACCTTC
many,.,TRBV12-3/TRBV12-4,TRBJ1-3,CASSPPPRDTGNTIYF,TGTGCCAGCAGTCCACCCCCTAGGGACACTGGAAACACCATATATTTT
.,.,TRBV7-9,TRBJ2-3,CASSAEGGSTDTQYF,TGTGCCAGCAGCGCCGAAGGGGGGAGCACAGATACGCAGTATTTT
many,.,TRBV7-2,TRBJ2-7,CASSYLPSHGYEQYF,TGTGCCAGCAGCTACTTGCCTAGTCACGGCTACGAGCAGTACTTC
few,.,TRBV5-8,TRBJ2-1,CASTFHGTSYNEQFF,TGTGCCAGCACCTTCCACGGTACCTCCTACAATGAGCAGTTCTTC
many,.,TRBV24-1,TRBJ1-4,CATSDPGAEGEKLFF,TGTGCCACCAGTGACCCAGGGGCTGAGGGTGAAAAACTGTTTTTT
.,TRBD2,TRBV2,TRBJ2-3,CASSELAGYNEQYF,TGTGCCAGCAGTGAACTAGCGGGGTACAATGAGCAGTATTTT
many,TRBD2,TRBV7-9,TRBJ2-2,CASSLFAGVVTGELFF,TGTGCCAGCAGCCTCTTCGCGGGAGTGGTCACCGGGGAGCTGTTTTTT
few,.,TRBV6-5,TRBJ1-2,CASSHSIPGSNYGYTF,TGTGCCAGCAGTCACTCGATACCGGGGAGTAACTATGGCTACACCTTC
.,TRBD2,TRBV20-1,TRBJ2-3,CSATGLAGGIAVTQYF,TGCAGTGCTACGGGGCTAGCGGGAGGGATAGCAGTTACGCAGTATTTT
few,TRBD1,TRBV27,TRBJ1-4,CASSLMPGGAGEKLFF,TGTGCCAGCAGCCTGATGCCAGGGGGCGCGGGTGAAAAACTGTTTTTT
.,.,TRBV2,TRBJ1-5,CASSEDRGGGGGSYEHF,TGTGCCAGCAGTGAAGACCGAGGCGGTGGGGGAGGGTCCTACGAGCATTTT
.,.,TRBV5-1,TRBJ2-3,CASSRGGVGDTQYF,TGCGCCAGCAGCCGTGGGGGAGTTGGTGATACGCAGTATTTT
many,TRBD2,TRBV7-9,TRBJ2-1,CAGSLEGGRNEQFF,TGTGCCGGCAGCTTGGAGGGCGGGAGGAATGAGCAGTTCTTC
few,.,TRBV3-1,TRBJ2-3,CASSYGRGPVDTQYF,TGTGCCAGCAGTTACGGCCGGGGGCCCGTCGATACGCAGTATTTT
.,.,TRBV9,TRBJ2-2,CASSPGTSPGELFF,TGTGCCAGCTCACCCGGGACCTCCCCCGGGGAGCTGTTTTTT
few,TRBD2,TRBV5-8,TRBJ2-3,CASSGLAGGRGDTQYF,TGTGCCAGCAGCGGACTAGCGGGAGGGCGGGGAGATACGCAGTATTTT
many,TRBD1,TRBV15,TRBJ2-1,CATSGTSGQNYNEQFF,TGTGCCACCAGCGGAACCTCGGGACAGAACTACAATGAGCAGTTCTTC
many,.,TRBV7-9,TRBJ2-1,CASSPPLSGTSYNEQFF,TGTGCCAGCAGCCCCCCCCTCAGCGGGACATCCTACAATGAGCAGTTCTTC
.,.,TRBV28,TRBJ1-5,CASRGRGSSPVYQPQHF,TGTGCCAGCAGGGGCAGGGGATCATCACCAGTCTATCAGCCCCAGCATTTT